Listed below are T cell receptor beta chains from one sample, sequenced in a study of shared clonotypes between healthy human individuals. Clones were sequenced by immunoSEQ multiplex PCR, and TCRdb holds only the in-frame ones, with some missing. The sample has about 380,000 clones, around 96% seen once. The sequenced sample was memory CD8+ T cells sorted from blood. Receptors were obtained from a man in his thirties or forties in good health. The CDR3 runs from the conserved cysteine through the conserved F or W.

CDR3 length: 13
J gene: TRBJ2-3
V gene: TRBV11-2
CDR3 protein: CASSSIAGPTQYF

CDR3 length: 15
J gene: TRBJ2-1
V gene: TRBV29-1
CDR3 protein: CSVEVQDSYYNEQFF

CDR3 length: 14
J gene: TRBJ2-7
V gene: TRBV19
CDR3 protein: CASSIARDQYEQYF

CDR3 length: 14
J gene: TRBJ1-2
V gene: TRBV7-9
CDR3 protein: CASSWEGANYGYTF

CDR3 length: 14
J gene: TRBJ2-4
V gene: TRBV10-1
CDR3 protein: CASSESAGRNIQYF

CDR3 length: 12
J gene: TRBJ2-1
V gene: TRBV7-8
CDR3 protein: CASSLVKVEQFF

CDR3 length: 15
J gene: TRBJ2-7
V gene: TRBV7-9
CDR3 protein: CASSLGRDSSYEQYF

CDR3 length: 12
J gene: TRBJ2-3
V gene: TRBV28
CDR3 protein: CASSLYGDTQYF

CDR3 length: 14
J gene: TRBJ1-5
V gene: TRBV6-6
CDR3 protein: CASSSWGDNQPQHF

CDR3 length: 14
J gene: TRBJ1-6
V gene: TRBV5-4
CDR3 protein: CASSLQGSNSPLHF

CDR3 length: 13
J gene: TRBJ2-7
V gene: TRBV27
CDR3 protein: CASSLIGSYEQYF

CDR3 length: 16
J gene: TRBJ2-7
V gene: TRBV23-1
CDR3 protein: CASSPSTGFVSYEQYF

CDR3 length: 17
J gene: TRBJ2-5
V gene: TRBV7-2
CDR3 protein: CASSLVRGMVAQETQYF

CDR3 length: 14
J gene: TRBJ1-1
V gene: TRBV18
CDR3 protein: CASSGGGPDTEAFF

CDR3 length: 13
J gene: TRBJ2-7
V gene: TRBV6-4
CDR3 protein: CASSERGLYEQYF

CDR3 length: 17
J gene: TRBJ2-7
V gene: TRBV6-1
CDR3 protein: CASSEEGASGKWGEQYF

CDR3 length: 14
J gene: TRBJ2-7
V gene: TRBV7-2
CDR3 protein: CASSFPGLSYEQYF

CDR3 length: 16
J gene: TRBJ2-5
V gene: TRBV12-1
CDR3 protein: CASSSVGLGLRETQYF

CDR3 length: 12
J gene: TRBJ2-7
V gene: TRBV29-1
CDR3 protein: CSVDTSAGEQYF

CDR3 length: 16
J gene: TRBJ2-1
V gene: TRBV28
CDR3 protein: CASSPKVEGRYNEQFF

CDR3 length: 13
J gene: TRBJ2-3
V gene: TRBV7-3
CDR3 protein: CASSSEAPTTQYF

CDR3 length: 16
J gene: TRBJ2-5
V gene: TRBV7-8
CDR3 protein: CASSPPGLAGGETQYF

CDR3 length: 13
J gene: TRBJ2-5
V gene: TRBV6-5
CDR3 protein: CASGIPGGETQYF

CDR3 length: 15
J gene: TRBJ2-1
V gene: TRBV5-1
CDR3 protein: CASSLETSSYNEQFF

CDR3 length: 16
J gene: TRBJ1-5
V gene: TRBV7-8
CDR3 protein: CASSPRQGNSNQPQHF

CDR3 length: 16
J gene: TRBJ2-7
V gene: TRBV5-1
CDR3 protein: CASSLGGTGTTYEQYF

CDR3 length: 17
J gene: TRBJ2-2
V gene: TRBV25-1
CDR3 protein: CASRDIRGAGNTGELFF

CDR3 length: 14
J gene: TRBJ2-7
V gene: TRBV7-2
CDR3 protein: CASSLVSGSYEQYF

CDR3 length: 13
J gene: TRBJ1-5
V gene: TRBV30
CDR3 protein: CAWSEGWGQPQHF

CDR3 length: 13
J gene: TRBJ1-1
V gene: TRBV10-3
CDR3 protein: CAISEIRDIEAFF

CDR3 length: 18
J gene: TRBJ2-6
V gene: TRBV5-1
CDR3 protein: CASSLVGVPSSGANVLTF

CDR3 length: 14
J gene: TRBJ1-4
V gene: TRBV6-1
CDR3 protein: CASSVWQKNEKLFF

CDR3 length: 12
J gene: TRBJ2-3
V gene: TRBV13
CDR3 protein: CASSWATDTQYF

CDR3 length: 13
J gene: TRBJ2-2
V gene: TRBV7-7
CDR3 protein: CALRDTKTGELFF

CDR3 length: 11
J gene: TRBJ2-3
V gene: TRBV20-1
CDR3 protein: CSAAITDTQYF